This T cell receptor (beta chain) was sequenced for a study of cytomegalovirus exposure and HLA in healthy donors. Regarding the study as a whole: Follow-up analysis found HLA locus-dependent TCR association rates, highest for DRB1 and lowest for HLA-C.

PCR primers comprised 60 Vbeta and 13 Jbeta primers. Only in-frame clones appear in the TCRdb table, and some are missing; sequencing was by immunoSEQ multiplex PCR. The sample yields over 150,000 clones, roughly 82% seen once. As to this clone: Antigen: not known.

The CDR3 length is 13 residues. V was clipped by 2 bases and J by 9 bases, with 11 bases between them. Germline V CDR1 and CDR2: MRHNA, SNTAGT. This receptor was identified in a girl aged 5 to 17 in good health and CMV-seropositive. J is TRBJ2-1 and V is TRBV6-4, with D hard to call. The sequencing input was PBMCs. Written as DNA, the CDR3 is TGTGCCAGCAGTGACGAGCGAGGCAGTGAGCAGTTCTTC. As protein: CASSDERGSEQFF.